The next 27 T cell receptor beta chains were all read from a single sample in a study of blood T cell repertoires in COVID-19 (dated by TCRdb to the early 2020s). Libraries were built with the immunoSEQ multiplex PCR assay. TCRdb limited this immuneACCESS table to in-frame rearrangements with V and J called. A share of clones is missing; checked studies link under half to unresolved V genes, and the rest is unexplained. Here the sample has about 260,000 clones; roughly 85% occur a single time. Together, the top ten hold approximately 10% of the sample. Specimen: peripheral blood. All receptors come from a woman aged 50 to 65 who had recovered from COVID-19.

The gene calls are TRBV2 and TRBJ2-5; TRBD2 aligns across 14 bases. The CDR3 contains 16 residues. Germline CDR1 reads SNHLY; CDR2 reads FYNNEI. Germline trimming cut 7 bases from V and 5 bases from J; bases unmatched to any gene: 9. CDR3 in amino acids: CASKRTSGGLGETQYF. The CDR3 DNA is TGTGCCAGCAAAAGGACTAGCGGGGGGTTGGGGGAGACCCAGTACTTC.

This sequence joins TRBV9 and TRBJ1-1; D gene ambiguous. Deletions cut 0 bases from V and 4 bases from J, with 4 bases between. There are 12 residues in the CDR3. The V gene's germline CDR1 is SGDLS and CDR2 YYNGEE. The DNA for the CDR3 is TGTGCCAGCAGCGTAGGGGCCACTGAAGCTTTCTTT. Translation: CASSVGATEAFF.

The CDR3 DNA is TGTGCCAGCAGCCAAGGTGTTGGGGGGGACTATGGCTACACCTTC. It specifies CASSQGVGGDYGYTF. V is TRBV3-1 (or the pseudogene TRBV3-2) and J is TRBJ1-2; tentatively, D is TRBD1 (5 bases). The germline gives CDR1 LGHDT, CDR2 YNNKEL (reference sequence). This CDR3 is 15 amino acids long. V was pared by 1 base and J by 3 bases, with 12 bases between.

This chain joins TRBV7-2 and TRBJ1-2, with TRBD1 as a possible D gene (5 bases). In germline, CDR1 is SGHTA, CDR2 FQGNSA. The CDR3 sequence is 12 residues long. V dropped 6 bases and J dropped 7 bases, with 12 bases sitting between them. CDR3 in DNA: TGTGCCAGCAGGTCCTCAGGGCTTGGCTACACCTTC. Translated, it gives CASRSSGLGYTF.

This clone occurred a few times. The gene calls are TRBV7-3 and TRBJ2-5, with 8 bases lining up with TRBD2. The CDR3 has 14 residues. The germline V gene has CDR1 SGHTA and CDR2 FQGTGA. The ends lost 3 bases at V and 1 base at J; junction bases unmatched: 1. CDR3 sequence: CASSFSGAQETQYF. The CDR3 DNA sequence: TGTGCCAGCAGCTTTAGCGGGGCCCAAGAGACCCAGTACTTC.

The gene calls are TRBV6-5 and TRBJ1-6, with D perhaps TRBD1 (5 bases). CDR1 is MNHEY and CDR2 is SVGAGI in the germline V gene. The CDR3 totals 14 residues. Trimming took 6 bases from V and 7 from J, leaving 13 bases between them. The CDR3 protein is CASRVGHENSPLHF. The CDR3 DNA sequence: TGTGCCAGCAGGGTAGGACATGAGAATTCACCCCTCCACTTT.

This chain links TRBV9 with TRBJ2-5; D gene uncertain. The V and J ends lost 9 bases and 4 bases respectively, with 19 bases between them. The CDR3 is 14 amino acids. Germline V gene sequence: CDR1 SGDLS, CDR2 YYNGEE. The CDR3 DNA sequence: TGTGCCACGTCCACAACCCCAACGGGAGAGACCCAGTACTTC. Its protein product is CATSTTPTGETQYF.

This chain uses TRBV30 with TRBJ1-2; no clear D gene. The CDR3 has 11 residues. Germline V CDR1 and CDR2: GTSNPN, SVGIG (reference sequence). CDR3 in amino acids: CSAAVLGGYTF. CDR3 in DNA: TGTTCGGCGGCGGTCCTGGGTGGCTACACCTTC.

This chain's CDR3 is CASSRTPDSEQFF. CDR3 in DNA: TGTGCCAGCAGCCGCACACCAGATTCGGAGCAGTTCTTC. This chain uses TRBV3-1 (or the pseudogene TRBV3-2) with TRBJ2-1, with no clear D. V dropped 4 bases and J dropped 10 bases, with 14 bases sitting between them. The CDR3 runs to 13 residues. Germline V lookup: CDR1 LGHDT, CDR2 YNNKEL (reference sequence).

This clone has more than one count but fewer than ten. The rearrangement joins TRBV7-9 to TRBJ1-5; the D gene is possibly TRBD1 (5 bases). The germline gives CDR1 SEHNR, CDR2 FQNEAQ (reference sequence). The CDR3 has 15 amino acids. Trimming left V 3 bases short and J 7 bases short, with 16 bases between. The CDR3 coding sequence is TGTGCCAGCAGCTTCCACCAGGGAGGTGGCCAGCCCCAGCATTTT. This gives the protein CASSFHQGGGQPQHF.

The V and J genes are TRBV9 and TRBJ2-7; D uncertain. Trimming took off 2 bases at V and 0 bases at J, with 9 bases between the two ends. Germline V gene lookup returns CDR1 SGDLS and CDR2 YYNGEE. The CDR3 totals 14 residues. CDR3 loop: CASSVATSSYEQYF. For the CDR3, the DNA is TGTGCCAGCAGCGTCGCGACATCCTCCTACGAGCAGTACTTC. The variable domain in full, with the rest retrieved from reference TRBV9 and TRBJ2-7, is DSGVTQTPKHLITATGQRVTLRCSPRSGDLSVYWYQQSLDQGLQFLIQYYNGEERAKGNILERFSAQQFPDLHSELNLSSLELGDSALYFCASSVATSSYEQYFGPGTRLTVT.

This clone was recorded once. J is TRBJ1-3 and V is TRBV18; weak D call: TRBD1 (5 bases). CDR3 size: 15 residues. Germline values: CDR1 KGHSH, CDR2 LQKENI. V was pared by 1 base and J by 4 bases, with 11 bases between. The CDR3 bases are TGTGCCAGCTCACCACGGCAGGGAACGGGAAACACCATATATTTT. Translating gives CASSPRQGTGNTIYF.

The gene calls are TRBV7-9 and TRBJ2-7; a possible D gene is TRBD1 (5 bases). Germline V lookup: CDR1 SEHNR, CDR2 FQNEAQ (reference sequence). The ends were cut back, 1 base at V and 4 bases at J, with 14 bases in the middle. The CDR3 is made up of 15 amino acids. CDR3 sequence: CASSLGGAGQYEQYF. As DNA, the CDR3 is TGTGCCAGCAGCTTAGGAGGTGCAGGGCAATACGAGCAGTACTTC.

The chain combines TRBV12-3 or TRBV12-4 with TRBJ1-6; 8 positions match TRBD1. This CDR3 region has 13 residues. With 9 bases clipped from V and 6 bases from J, the junction kept 4 bases outside the gene matches. CDR3 sequence: CASRTGFNSPLHF. For the CDR3, the DNA is TGTGCCAGTAGGACAGGGTTTAATTCACCCCTCCACTTT.

This clone was seen once. V gene TRBV18 combines with J gene TRBJ2-5; 12 nucleotides line up with TRBD2. The CDR3 runs 19 residues. V lost 3 bases and J lost 3; bases outside the gene matches: 14. Germline lookup yields CDR1 KGHSH and CDR2 LQKENI. For the CDR3, the DNA is TGTGCCAGCTCACCCGACAGGGCCGGACTAGCGGGACCCGAAGAGACCCAGTACTTC. Amino acid sequence: CASSPDRAGLAGPEETQYF.

Only one count was recorded for this clone. The chain links TRBV7-2 to TRBJ2-7, with 9 bases aligning to TRBD1. The CDR3 length is 15 residues. Trimming took 4 bases from V and 4 from J; bases not matched to a gene: 8. Germline CDR1 reads SGHTA; CDR2 reads FQGNSA. CDR3 bases: TGTGCCAGCAGCTCACGGACAGGGGACCCTTACGAGCAGTACTTC. This sequence encodes CASSSRTGDPYEQYF. The entire variable domain, with the rest obtained from reference TRBV7-2 and TRBJ2-7, is as follows: GAGVSQSPSNKVTEKGKDVELRCDPISGHTALYWYRQSLGQGLEFLIYFQGNSAPDKSGLPSDRFSAERTGGSVSTLTIQRTQQEDSAVYLCASSSRTGDPYEQYFGPGTRLTVT.

The chain has TRBV7-3 and TRBJ1-2; no reliable D call. Trimming took off 7 bases at V and 4 bases at J, with 19 bases between the two ends. This CDR3 contains 15 residues. The germline V gene encodes CDR1 SGHTA and CDR2 FQGTGA. The CDR3: CASTLEGRALYGYTF. The DNA for the CDR3 is TGTGCCAGCACCCTGGAGGGAAGGGCTCTCTATGGCTACACCTTC.

The chain couples TRBV7-9 to TRBJ1-4; tentatively, D is TRBD1 (6 bases). Deletions cut 8 bases from V and 7 bases from J, with 20 bases between. Per germline, CDR1 SEHNR and CDR2 FQNEAQ (reference sequence). The CDR3 consists of 15 residues. CDR3 nucleotide sequence: TGTGCCAGCTGGACGGGGGGGCAGACGGGTGAAAAACTGTTTTTT. Translation: CASWTGGQTGEKLFF.

This sequence joins TRBV5-1 and TRBJ2-1; D remains ambiguous. Per germline, CDR1 SGHRS and CDR2 YFSETQ. V was trimmed by 4 bases and J by 8 bases, leaving 10 bases between them. The length of the CDR3 is 12 residues. This CDR3 is CASSMTWDEQFF. CDR3 coding DNA: TGCGCCAGCAGCATGACTTGGGATGAGCAGTTCTTC.

This rearrangement joins TRBV7-2 to TRBJ2-7; D perhaps matches TRBD2 (6 bases). CDR1 is SGHTA and CDR2 is FQGNSA in the germline V gene. The V end lost 4 bases, the J end lost 7 bases, and 14 bases lay between the germline ends. This CDR3 region has 13 residues. This chain's CDR3 is CASSSPFRGEQYF. CDR3 sequence (DNA): TGTGCCAGCAGCTCCCCTTTTCGGGGGGAGCAGTACTTC.

V usage is TRBV5-1 and J usage is TRBJ1-2, with TRBD1 as a possible D gene (5 bases). The CDR3 is 16 amino acids. Germline V gene lookup returns CDR1 SGHRS and CDR2 YFSETQ. The V end lost 0 bases, the J end lost 3 bases, and 15 bases lay between the germline ends. The CDR3 bases are TGCGCCAGCAGCTTGGCCGGCTTTTGGGGGGACTATGGCTACACCTTC. It specifies CASSLAGFWGDYGYTF.

The chain combines TRBV6-4 with TRBJ1-3; 8 bases align to TRBD1. Germline CDR1 reads MRHNA; CDR2 reads SNTAGT. The CDR3 is 18 amino acids. The V segment lost 0 bases and the J segment 0 bases; nucleotides outside the gene matches: 7. CDR3 sequence (DNA): TGTGCCAGCAGTGACTCGATGACAGGGGTAAGCTCTGGAAACACCATATATTTT. The encoded protein is CASSDSMTGVSSGNTIYF.

This clone turned up a few times. The chain combines TRBV9 with TRBJ1-1; TRBD1 might be the D (5 bases). Germline V gene sequence: CDR1 SGDLS, CDR2 YYNGEE. V dropped 3 bases and J dropped 6 bases, with 15 bases sitting between them. This CDR3 has 14 amino acids. CDR3 loop: CASSATAGMAEAFF. Written as DNA, the CDR3 is TGTGCCAGCAGCGCTACCGCAGGGATGGCTGAAGCTTTCTTT.

This chain joins TRBV7-9 and TRBJ2-5; possibly TRBD1 for D (6 bases). In germline, CDR1 is SEHNR, CDR2 FQNEAQ (reference sequence). Trimming pared 5 bases from V and 1 base from J, leaving 11 bases between. The CDR3 totals 14 residues. CDR3 in amino acids: CASSRDTPQETQYF. Here the CDR3 DNA reads TGTGCCAGCAGCAGGGACACCCCCCAAGAGACCCAGTACTTC. The variable domain in full, with the rest retrieved from reference TRBV7-9 and TRBJ2-5, is DTGVSQNPRHKITKRGQNVTFRCDPISEHNRLYWYRQTLGQGPEFLTYFQNEAQLEKSRLLSDRFSAERPKGSFSTLEIQRTEQGDSAMYLCASSRDTPQETQYFGPGTRLLVL.

V gene TRBV11-1 combines with J gene TRBJ1-2; D is unclear. CDR1 is SGHAT and CDR2 is FQDESV in the germline V gene (reference sequence). V was pared by 5 bases and J by 8 bases, with 15 bases between. The length of the CDR3 is 13 residues. The CDR3 region is CASSPGWRRGYTF. The DNA for the CDR3 is TGTGCCAGCAGCCCCGGGTGGAGGCGGGGCTACACCTTC.

In regard to this clone: The identical CDR3 is also encoded by other nucleotide sequences in the sample. The chain joins TRBV7-6 to TRBJ2-1; TRBD1 aligns across 12 bases. CDR3 size: 15 residues. Trimming cost V 5 bases and J 4 bases; bases outside gene matches: 3. Germline CDR1 and CDR2: SGHVS and FNYEAQ. The CDR3 coding sequence is TGTGCCAGCAGCCTGGGACAGGGGGCTTACAATGAGCAGTTCTTC. It specifies CASSLGQGAYNEQFF. The full variable domain, with the rest looked up from reference TRBV7-6 and TRBJ2-1, is GAGVSQSPRYKVTKRGQDVALRCDPISGHVSLYWYRQALGQGPEFLTYFNYEAQQDKSGLPNDRFSAERPEGSISTLTIQRTEQRDSAMYRCASSLGQGAYNEQFFGPGTRLTVL.

The chain links TRBV10-1 to TRBJ2-1; 9 nucleotides align to TRBD1. The CDR3 contains 15 residues. Germline V CDR1 and CDR2: WNHNN, SYGVQD (reference sequence). After removal of 1 base from V and 4 bases from J, the junction contained 2 bases not matched to a gene. The CDR3 bases are TGCGCCAGCAGTGAGTACGGGACAGGGTACAATGAGCAGTTCTTC. Protein product: CASSEYGTGYNEQFF.